The rows below give T cell receptor beta chains drawn from one sample of a study of blood T cell repertoires in COVID-19. TCRdb's table, derived via immunoSEQ multiplex PCR, lists solely in-frame clones and lacks some. The table has some 60,000 clones, 75% to 85% seen once. Material for sequencing was peripheral blood. The source is a human donor in a cohort sampled during active COVID-19. Both conserved end residues are part of each CDR3. The D gene is left open where the match is weak. Clone size is not always given. Where it is, it says once, few, many or a class for expanded clones.

d_call	cdr3_length	j_call	clone_size	v_call	cdr3_aa	cdr3_nt
.	15	TRBJ1-5	.	TRBV6-1	CASSEAPTGYQPQHF	TGTGCCAGCAGTGAAGCGCCCACAGGGTATCAGCCCCAGCATTTT
TRBD1	14	TRBJ1-1	few	TRBV5-1	CASSLGQGAAEAFF	TGCGCCAGCAGCTTGGGCCAGGGGGCAGCTGAAGCTTTCTTT
TRBD1	14	TRBJ2-1	.	TRBV28	CASRDRAPYNEQFF	TGTGCCAGCAGAGACAGGGCCCCCTACAATGAGCAGTTCTTC
TRBD1	17	TRBJ1-5	once	TRBV28	CASSLSSGTGGNQPQHF	TGTGCCAGCAGTTTATCCTCCGGGACAGGGGGCAATCAGCCCCAGCATTTT
.	15	TRBJ1-2	.	TRBV11-2	CASSSERRGNYGYTF	TGTGCCAGCAGCTCCGAGAGGCGGGGTAACTATGGCTACACCTTC
.	15	TRBJ1-2	.	TRBV5-4	CASSISGGPDYGYTF	TGTGCCAGCAGCATTTCCGGGGGGCCTGACTATGGCTACACCTTC
TRBD1	14	TRBJ2-5	.	TRBV5-6	CASSKTGGQETQYF	TGTGCCAGCAGCAAGACAGGGGGCCAAGAGACCCAGTACTTC
.	15	TRBJ2-6	few	TRBV6-4	CASSVGQPGANVLTF	TGTGCCAGCAGCGTTGGACAGCCTGGGGCCAACGTCCTGACTTTC
.	15	TRBJ1-5	.	TRBV27	CASSWAGDSNQPQHF	TGTGCCAGCAGTTGGGCGGGAGATAGCAATCAGCCCCAGCATTTT
TRBD2	16	TRBJ2-1	.	TRBV10-3	CAISRVAGGSYNEQFF	TGTGCCATCAGTAGAGTAGCGGGGGGTTCCTACAATGAGCAGTTCTTC
.	15	TRBJ1-2	.	TRBV2	CASSEGGRGTYGYTF	TGTGCCAGCAGTGAAGGGGGGAGGGGAACCTATGGCTACACCTTC
.	15	TRBJ1-2	.	TRBV19	CASSMSPRGHYGYTF	TGTGCCAGTAGTATGAGCCCCAGGGGTCACTATGGCTACACCTTC
.	12	TRBJ2-1	.	TRBV6-4	CASSVTGNEQFF	TGTGCCAGCAGTGTGACAGGCAATGAGCAGTTCTTC
.	14	TRBJ2-2	.	TRBV5-5	CASSLTLNTGELFF	TGTGCCAGCAGCTTGACTCTGAACACCGGGGAGCTGTTTTTT
.	15	TRBJ2-2	.	TRBV4-1	CASSQEAQNTGELFF	TGCGCCAGCAGCCAAGAGGCTCAGAACACCGGGGAGCTGTTTTTT
.	16	TRBJ1-2	.	TRBV6-6	CASTRDGHQTNYGYTF	TGTGCCAGCACTCGGGACGGACACCAAACTAACTATGGCTACACCTTC
TRBD1	20	TRBJ2-1	.	TRBV6-4	CASSSTGQGNTLSSYNEQFF	TGTGCCAGCAGTTCAACGGGACAGGGAAACACCCTTAGCTCCTACAATGAGCAGTTCTTC
TRBD1	16	TRBJ2-7	few	TRBV5-8	CASSLPGQATSYEQYF	TGTGCCAGCAGCTTGCCGGGACAGGCTACATCCTACGAGCAGTACTTC
TRBD1	15	TRBJ2-7	.	TRBV10-2	CASSESRDRADEQYF	TGCGCCAGCAGTGAGTCGAGAGACAGGGCCGACGAGCAGTACTTC
.	16	TRBJ2-1	once	TRBV27	CASSLFTRGAYNEQFF	TGTGCCAGCAGTTTATTTACCAGGGGCGCTTACAATGAGCAGTTCTTC
TRBD1	15	TRBJ2-3	.	TRBV7-9	CASSLGTGSTDTQYF	TGTGCCAGCAGCTTAGGGACAGGCAGCACAGATACGCAGTATTTT
.	14	TRBJ2-3	.	TRBV7-8	CASSSTRVTDTQYF	TGTGCCAGCAGCTCCACTAGGGTCACAGATACGCAGTATTTT
.	14	TRBJ1-3	.	TRBV5-6	CASSLAGRADTIYF	TGTGCCAGCAGCTTGGCGGGCAGGGCGGACACCATATATTTT
TRBD2	13	TRBJ2-4	.	TRBV25-1	CASSLAGGNIQYF	TGTGCCAGCAGCCTAGCGGGGGGGAACATTCAGTACTTC
TRBD1	14	TRBJ1-1	.	TRBV18	CASSLQGDGVEAFF	TGTGCCAGCTCACTACAGGGGGATGGGGTTGAAGCTTTCTTT
.	15	TRBJ1-6	.	TRBV19	CASSIGITGNSPLHF	TGTGCCAGTAGTATCGGGATTACGGGGAATTCACCCCTCCACTTT
.	15	TRBJ1-2	.	TRBV2	CASSEMARSLGGYTF	TGTGCCAGCAGTGAAATGGCGCGGTCTCTCGGTGGCTACACCTTC
.	14	TRBJ2-5	.	TRBV5-1	CASSFRGPPETQYF	TGCGCCAGCAGCTTCAGGGGACCTCCAGAGACCCAGTACTTC
TRBD2	15	TRBJ2-1	.	TRBV9	CASSVGLAVGNEQFF	TGTGCCAGCAGCGTAGGACTAGCAGTTGGCAATGAGCAGTTCTTC
.	13	TRBJ1-6	.	TRBV7-2	CASSAGTPPPLHF	TGTGCCAGCAGCGCCGGGACACCTCCACCCCTCCACTTT
.	15	TRBJ1-4	.	TRBV27	CATMPSPARGEKLFF	TGTGCCACCATGCCCTCACCGGCCCGGGGTGAAAAACTGTTTTTT
TRBD2	15	TRBJ2-1	.	TRBV19	CASQRLAGDRHEQFF	TGTGCCAGCCAGAGACTAGCGGGGGATAGACATGAGCAGTTCTTC
.	14	TRBJ1-5	.	TRBV2	CASSLWRSGEPQHF	TGTGCCAGCTCACTCTGGAGGTCGGGGGAGCCCCAGCATTTT
TRBD1	15	TRBJ1-5	.	TRBV7-8	CASSRGTGGNQPQHF	TGTGCCAGCAGCCGAGGGACAGGAGGCAATCAGCCCCAGCATTTT
.	13	TRBJ1-5	.	TRBV12-3/TRBV12-4	CASSSQLAEPQHF	TGTGCCAGCAGTTCCCAATTAGCTGAGCCCCAGCATTTT
.	15	TRBJ2-5	.	TRBV6-5	CASSSYSKGVQTQYF	TGTGCCAGCAGTTCATACTCGAAGGGGGTACAGACCCAGTACTTC
.	11	TRBJ2-1	.	TRBV19	CASSSGSEQFF	TGTGCCAGTAGTTCGGGGAGTGAGCAGTTCTTC
.	13	TRBJ2-5	few	TRBV6-5	CASRMRIQETQYF	TGTGCCAGCAGGATGAGGATCCAAGAGACCCAGTACTTC
.	12	TRBJ1-4	.	TRBV6-5	CASSYGGEKLFF	TGTGCCAGCAGTTATGGAGGGGAAAAACTGTTTTTT
.	13	TRBJ2-5	once	TRBV3-1/TRBV3-2	CASSAGYQETQYF	TGTGCCAGCAGCGCGGGGTACCAAGAGACCCAGTACTTC
TRBD2	15	TRBJ2-1	.	TRBV5-1	CASSLITSGGDEQFF	TGCGCCAGCAGCTTGATTACTAGCGGGGGCGATGAGCAGTTCTTC
TRBD2	15	TRBJ2-3	.	TRBV11-2	CASSQTHQTQRGVYF	TGTGCCAGCAGCCAAACCCATCAGACTCAACGGGGGGTGTATTTT